This TCR beta chain is drawn from a study of blood T cells in healthy people across ages. The CDR3 sequence is 14 residues long. Using a J-beta primer mix together with a sample-barcoded 5' primer, a second PCR was run for roughly 7 to 11 cycles. Via MiXCR, TCRdb re-called the 5' RACE reads, giving one row per CDR3 protein. The sample has under 1,100,000 distinct CDR3 sequences, approximately 25% seen once. These same records also appear under a second study, on T cells of mothers and their children. That source reports: Regardless of relatedness, pairs show thymic selection shaping TCR recombination output in a similar manner.

V and J are TRBV12-3 or TRBV12-4 and TRBJ2-5; 10 positions agree with TRBD2. The last part of the DNA fits TRBJ2-7 better; the J call may be wrong. The sequence derives from a girl between 2 and 10 years old in good health. The sequenced sample consisted of blood. CDR3: CASRIPSGSLEQYF. DNA of the CDR3: TGTGCCAGCAGGATCCCTAGCGGGAGCCTCGAGCAGTACTTC.